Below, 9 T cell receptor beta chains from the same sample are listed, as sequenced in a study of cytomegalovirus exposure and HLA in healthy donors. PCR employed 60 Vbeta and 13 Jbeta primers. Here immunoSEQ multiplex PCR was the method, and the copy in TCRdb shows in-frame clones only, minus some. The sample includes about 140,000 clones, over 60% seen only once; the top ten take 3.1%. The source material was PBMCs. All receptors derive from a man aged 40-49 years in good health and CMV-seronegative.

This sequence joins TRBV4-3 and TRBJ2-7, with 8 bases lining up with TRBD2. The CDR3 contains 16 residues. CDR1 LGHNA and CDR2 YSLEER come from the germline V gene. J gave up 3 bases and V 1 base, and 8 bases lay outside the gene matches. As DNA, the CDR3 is TGCGCCAGCAGCCAAGGTGGGCGGGGGGCAAACTACGAGCAGTACTTC. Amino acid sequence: CASSQGGRGANYEQYF.

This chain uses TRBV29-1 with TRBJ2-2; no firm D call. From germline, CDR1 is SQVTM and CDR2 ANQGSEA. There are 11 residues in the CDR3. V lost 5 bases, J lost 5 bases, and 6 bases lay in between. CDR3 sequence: CSVRVTGELFF. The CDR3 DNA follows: TGCAGCGTTCGGGTGACCGGGGAGCTGTTTTTT.

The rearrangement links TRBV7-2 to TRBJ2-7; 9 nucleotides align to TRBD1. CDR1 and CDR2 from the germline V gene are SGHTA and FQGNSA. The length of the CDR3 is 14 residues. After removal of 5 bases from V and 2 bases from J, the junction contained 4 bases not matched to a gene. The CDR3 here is CASSLGQGTYEQYF. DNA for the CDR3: TGTGCCAGCAGCCTAGGACAGGGGACCTACGAGCAGTACTTC.

CDR3: CASSRTENNQPQHF. The CDR3 nucleotides are TGTGCCAGCAGCCGGACAGAGAACAATCAGCCCCAGCATTTT. V is TRBV7-2 and J is TRBJ1-5, with D possibly TRBD1 on 6 matching bases. CDR1 and CDR2 (germline): SGHTA, FQGNSA. The V end was cut by 5 bases, the J end by 3 bases, with 11 bases between. The CDR3 is made up of 14 amino acids.

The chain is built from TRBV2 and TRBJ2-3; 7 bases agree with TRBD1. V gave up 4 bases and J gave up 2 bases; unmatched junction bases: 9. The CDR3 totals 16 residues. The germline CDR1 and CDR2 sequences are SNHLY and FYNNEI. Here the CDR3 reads CASSGGQQSFTDTQYF. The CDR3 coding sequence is TGTGCCAGCAGTGGGGGACAGCAGAGCTTCACAGATACGCAGTATTTT.

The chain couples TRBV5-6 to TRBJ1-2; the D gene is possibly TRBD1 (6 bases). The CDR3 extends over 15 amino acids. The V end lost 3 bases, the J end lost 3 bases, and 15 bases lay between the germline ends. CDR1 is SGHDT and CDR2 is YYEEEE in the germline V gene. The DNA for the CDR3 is TGTGCCAGCAGCTCAACCCGGGACAACTACTATGGCTACACCTTC. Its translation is CASSSTRDNYYGYTF. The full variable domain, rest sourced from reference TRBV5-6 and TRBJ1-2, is DAGVTQSPTHLIKTRGQQVTLRCSPKSGHDTVSWYQQALGQGPQFIFQYYEEEERQRGNFPDRFSGHQFPNYSSELNVNALLLGDSALYLCASSSTRDNYYGYTFGSGTRLTVV.

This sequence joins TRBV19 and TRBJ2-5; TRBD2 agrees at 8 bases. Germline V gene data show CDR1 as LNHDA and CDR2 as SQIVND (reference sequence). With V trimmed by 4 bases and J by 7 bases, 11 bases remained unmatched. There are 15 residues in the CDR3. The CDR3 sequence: CASSKRGPGEGTQYF. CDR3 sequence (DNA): TGTGCCAGTAGTAAGCGGGGGCCCGGAGAAGGGACCCAGTACTTC.

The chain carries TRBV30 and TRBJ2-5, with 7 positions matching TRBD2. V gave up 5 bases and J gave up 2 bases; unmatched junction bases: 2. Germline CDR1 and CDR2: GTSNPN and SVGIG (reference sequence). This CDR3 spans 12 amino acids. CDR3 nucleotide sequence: TGTGCCTGGCAGGGACTACAAGAGACCCAGTACTTC. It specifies CAWQGLQETQYF. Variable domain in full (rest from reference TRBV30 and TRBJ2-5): SQTIHQWPATLVQPVGSPLSLECTVEGTSNPNLYWYRQAAGRGLQLLFYSVGIGQISSEVPQNLSASRPQDRQFILSSKKLLLSDSGFYLCAWQGLQETQYFGPGTRLLVL.

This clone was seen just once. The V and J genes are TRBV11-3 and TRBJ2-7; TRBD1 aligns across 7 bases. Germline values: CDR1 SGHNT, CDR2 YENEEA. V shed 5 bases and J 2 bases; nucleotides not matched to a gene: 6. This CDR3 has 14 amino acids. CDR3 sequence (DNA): TGTGCCAGCAGCCCAAGAGGGGGCACCTACGAGCAGTACTTC. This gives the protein CASSPRGGTYEQYF. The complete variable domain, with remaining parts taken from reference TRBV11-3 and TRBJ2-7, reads EAGVVQSPRYKIIEKKQPVAFWCNPISGHNTLYWYLQNLGQGPELLIRYENEEAVDDSQLPKDRFSAERLKGVDSTLKIQPAELGDSAVYLCASSPRGGTYEQYFGPGTRLTVT.